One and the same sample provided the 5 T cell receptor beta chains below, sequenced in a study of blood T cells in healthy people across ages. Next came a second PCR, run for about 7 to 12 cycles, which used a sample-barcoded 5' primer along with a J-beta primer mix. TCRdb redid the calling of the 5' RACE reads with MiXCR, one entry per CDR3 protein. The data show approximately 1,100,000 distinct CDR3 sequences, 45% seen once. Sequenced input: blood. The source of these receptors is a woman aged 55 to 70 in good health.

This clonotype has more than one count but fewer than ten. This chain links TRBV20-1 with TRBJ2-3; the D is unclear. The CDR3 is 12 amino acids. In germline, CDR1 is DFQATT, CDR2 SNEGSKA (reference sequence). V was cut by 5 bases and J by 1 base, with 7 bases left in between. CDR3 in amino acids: CSALERTDTQYF. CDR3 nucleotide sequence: TGCAGTGCTCTGGAGCGCACAGATACGCAGTATTTT.

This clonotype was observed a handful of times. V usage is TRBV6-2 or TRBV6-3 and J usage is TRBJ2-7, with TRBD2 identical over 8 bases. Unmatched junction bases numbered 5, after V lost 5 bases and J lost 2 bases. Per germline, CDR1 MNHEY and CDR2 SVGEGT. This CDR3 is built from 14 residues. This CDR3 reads CASSRGSGAYEQYF. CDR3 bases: TGTGCCAGCAGTAGAGGTAGCGGGGCCTACGAGCAGTACTTC.

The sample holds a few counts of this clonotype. The CDR3 sequence: CASSDILAGSYNEQFF. CDR3 bases: TGTGCCAGCAGCGATATTCTAGCGGGATCCTACAATGAGCAGTTCTTC. The gene calls are TRBV14 and TRBJ2-1; TRBD2 matches 9 bases. Unmatched junction bases numbered 6, after V lost 5 bases and J lost 1 base. CDR3 size: 16 residues. Germline CDR1 reads SGHDN; CDR2 reads FVKESK. The full variable domain, in which reference TRBV14 and TRBJ2-1 provide the parts outside the CDR3, is EAGVTQFPSHSVIEKGQTVTLRCDPISGHDNLYWYRRVMGKEIKFLLHFVKESKQDESGMPNNRFLAERTGGTYSTLKVQPAELEDSGVYFCASSDILAGSYNEQFFGPGTRLTVL.

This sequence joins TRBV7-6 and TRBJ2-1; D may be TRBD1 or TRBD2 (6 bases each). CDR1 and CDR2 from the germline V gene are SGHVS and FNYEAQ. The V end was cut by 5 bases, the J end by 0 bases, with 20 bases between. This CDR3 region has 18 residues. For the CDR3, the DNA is TGTGCCAGCAGCCGCAAGGGGGGCGGGACATCCTCCTACAATGAGCAGTTCTTC. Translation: CASSRKGGGTSSYNEQFF.

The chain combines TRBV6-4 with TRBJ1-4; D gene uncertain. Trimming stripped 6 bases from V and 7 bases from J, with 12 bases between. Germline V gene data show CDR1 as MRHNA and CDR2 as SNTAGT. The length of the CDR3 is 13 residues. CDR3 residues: CASSPGGREKLFF. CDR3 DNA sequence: TGTGCCAGCAGCCCCGGAGGGCGTGAAAAACTGTTTTTT.